A single sample gave rise to the 8 T cell receptor delta chains below, sequenced in a study of gamma-delta chains in newborns, infants, children. TCRdb reprocessed the reads using CATT. Among 14,000 to 15,000 delta-chain clones, roughly 7% were seen once, and the ten largest hold around 20%. Sequences were obtained from blood. The receptors here all came from a child who was a newborn, infant or young child, either healthy, febrile or measles-vaccinated (not recorded which).

Comment on this clone: An end of the junction does not agree with germline; a read error may underlie this. The rearrangement links TRDV2 to TRDJ2, with D perhaps matching TRDD3 (6 bases). Germline assignment: CDR1 GEAIGNYY and CDR2 EKD. The CDR3 is made up of 14 amino acids. Here the CDR3 reads CACDTWGPPARLFF. Written as DNA, the CDR3 is TGTGCCTGTGACACCTGGGGGCCGCCAGCACGACTCTTCTTT.

This clone appeared a few times. The junction departs from germline at one end; a sequencing error may be responsible. In the same sample, other DNA sequences code for this CDR3. The gene calls are TRDV2 and TRDJ3, with 9 bases aligning to TRDD3. This CDR3 comprises 15 residues. The germline V gene has CDR1 GEAIGNYY and CDR2 EKD. The CDR3 nucleotides read TGTGCCTGTGACACCGTACTGGGGGACACCAGACAGATGTTTTTC. Protein: CACDTVLGDTRQMFF.

The chain joins TRDV2 to TRDJ2; 11 bases fit TRDD3. This CDR3 contains 18 residues. The V segment lost 1 base and the J segment 0 bases; nucleotides outside the gene matches: 6. Germline CDR1 GEAIGNYY, CDR2 EKD. The CDR3 loop is CACDTLGDTAALTAQLFF. The CDR3, as DNA: TGTGCCTGTGACACTTTGGGGGATACGGCGGCTTTGACAGCACAACTCTTCTTT.

This clone appeared many times. The identical CDR3 is also encoded by other nucleotide sequences in the sample. V usage is TRDV2 and J usage is TRDJ3; 8 positions agree with TRDD3. Germline V lookup: CDR1 GEAIGNYY, CDR2 EKD. V gave up 3 bases and J gave up 0 bases; unmatched junction bases: 6. The CDR3 consists of 18 residues. The CDR3 DNA sequence: TGTGCCTGTGACCTACTGGGGGGCAGCTCCTGGGACACCCGACAGATGTTTTTC. This translates into CACDLLGGSSWDTRQMFF.

This clone has more than one count but fewer than ten. This sequence joins TRDV2 and TRDJ3; 7 bases line up with TRDD3. CDR1 and CDR2 from the germline V gene are GEAIGNYY and EKD. The length of the CDR3 is 19 residues. Unmatched junction bases numbered 8, after V lost 1 base and J lost 0 bases. CDR3 sequence (DNA): TGTGCCTGTGACACGGGCTGGGGGTCCCCCTCCTGGGACACCCGACAGATGTTTTTC. Translation gives CACDTGWGSPSWDTRQMFF.

The rearrangement uses TRDV3 and TRDJ1; possible D gene TRDD3, 6 bases. Germline CDR1 reads TVYSNPD; CDR2 reads GDNSRS (reference sequence). The ends were cut back, 0 bases at V and 0 bases at J, with 14 bases in the middle. This CDR3 is 15 amino acids long. The DNA of the CDR3 is TGTGCCTTTAGTACGCTTGGGGGGTACACCGATAAACTCATCTTT. Amino acids: CAFSTLGGYTDKLIF. Together with reference TRDV3 and TRDJ1, the CDR3 gives the full variable domain: CDKVTQSSPDQTVASGSEVVLLCTYDTVYSNPDLFWYRIRPDYSFQFVFYGDNSRSEGADFTQGRFSVKHILTQKAFHLVISPVRTEDSATYYCAFSTLGGYTDKLIFGKGTRVTVEP.

The rearrangement joins TRDV2 to TRDJ1, with 12 bases aligning to TRDD3. V trimming: 9 bases; J trimming: 8 bases; junction bases outside the gene matches: 18. The length of the CDR3 is 16 residues. From germline, CDR1 is GEAIGNYY and CDR2 EKD. In DNA form, the CDR3 reads TGTGCCGCCCATTTACTGGGGGATACAGCGTCGGGGAAACTCATCTTT. Translating it yields CAAHLLGDTASGKLIF.

The DNA for the CDR3 is TGTGCTCTTGGGGAACTCCCGATACTGGGGGATACTCGAGGGGGCGATAAACTCATCTTT. Translated: CALGELPILGDTRGGDKLIF. The chain links TRDV1 to TRDJ1; 12 bases are shared with TRDD3. The CDR3 covers 20 residues. V lost 0 bases, J lost 4 bases, and 15 bases stayed unmatched. Germline V lookup: CDR1 TSWWSYY, CDR2 QGS.